This T cell receptor beta chain was found in a study of T cell repertoires in cytomegalovirus infection. Study in general: Public TCR beta signatures were indicative of both CMV infection and a matching HLA type.

CDR3 length: 17 residues. Losses at the gene ends were 3 bases for V and 3 bases for J; bases not matched to a gene: 13. Germline-derived CDR1 and CDR2 are PRHDT and FYEKMQ (reference sequence). TCRdb re-analysed the reads in MiXCR, keeping a single row per CDR3 protein. The sample yields under 350,000 distinct CDR3 sequences, around 10% seen once. Study results and caveats: The study found HLA-C-restricted CMV-specific TCR beta clonotypes dominating the ex vivo response. Based on cumulative public TCR beta family frequency, carriers of CMV plus the relevant HLA were identified.

The table lists this clonotype with many counts. What it recognizes is unknown. The chain joins TRBV13 to TRBJ2-7; 8 bases fit TRBD1. This receptor was taken from a human donor in good health (CMV status not recorded). Some clones in this sample may be carry-over from other donors' samples. The sample was PBMCs. In nucleotides, the CDR3 is TGTGCCAGCAGCTTGTACACACTCGGGACAGGCCTCTACGAGCAGTACTTC. Translating it yields CASSLYTLGTGLYEQYF.